This T cell receptor beta chain emerged from a study of blood T cell repertoires in COVID-19. On the study more broadly: Whether acute or convalescent, the COVID-19 samples came from the United States, Italy and Spain. In each case, the material was cDNA or gDNA derived from T cells, B-cell-depleted T cells, or PBMCs.

Generated by immunoSEQ multiplex PCR, the TCRdb table keeps only in-frame clones and is missing some. The sample has about 220,000 clones; roughly 84% are singletons. Per germline, CDR1 KGHDR and CDR2 SFDVKD. The CDR3 sequence is 14 residues long. Trimming took off 5 bases at V and 4 bases at J, with 11 bases between the two ends. This clonotype originated in a middle-aged man with active or convalescent COVID-19. The sequencing sample was made of peripheral blood. The chain employs TRBV24-1 and TRBJ2-1; no firm D call. In DNA form, the CDR3 reads TGTGCCACCAGTGCAACGACTGGATACAATGAGCAGTTCTTC. It is translated as CATSATTGYNEQFF.